These 22 T cell receptor beta chains were all obtained from the same sample, sequenced in a study of shared clonotypes between healthy human individuals. The naive CD8 population came from CD45RO-negative cells selected for CCR7, without terminally differentiated effector memory CD45RA+ cells. Libraries were prepared by immunoSEQ multiplex PCR; TCRdb keeps only in-frame clonotypes and omits some of them. The repertoire holds about 2 million clones, with around 96% as singletons. The specimen was naive CD8+ T cells sorted from blood. The receptors shown here come from a man younger than 35 in good health.

V gene TRBV9 combines with J gene TRBJ1-1; D perhaps matches TRBD1 (5 bases). Trimming took 0 bases from V and 11 from J, leaving 14 bases between them. The CDR3 is made up of 13 amino acids. Per germline, CDR1 SGDLS and CDR2 YYNGEE. The CDR3 is CASSVGGGVEAFF. In DNA form, the CDR3 reads TGTGCCAGCAGCGTAGGCGGGGGGGTAGAGGCTTTCTTT.

The chain links TRBV2 to TRBJ2-1; 7 bases align to TRBD2. The germline V gene has CDR1 SNHLY and CDR2 FYNNEI. CDR3 size: 14 residues. V gave up 5 bases and J gave up 8 bases; unmatched junction bases: 9. The CDR3 spells CASSSQTSPHEQFF. The CDR3 coding sequence is TGTGCCAGCAGTTCCCAGACTAGCCCCCATGAGCAGTTCTTC. Based on the CDR3 plus reference TRBV2 and TRBJ2-1, the full variable domain is EPEVTQTPSHQVTQMGQEVILRCVPISNHLYFYWYRQILGQKVEFLVSFYNNEISEKSEIFDDQFSVERPDGSNFTLKIRSTKLEDSAMYFCASSSQTSPHEQFFGPGTRLTVL.

V usage is TRBV14 and J usage is TRBJ1-1; D remains unclear. V gave up 0 bases and J gave up 6 bases, with 8 bases separating them. Germline assignment: CDR1 SGHDN and CDR2 FVKESK. The CDR3 consists of 13 residues. CDR3 DNA sequence: TGTGCCAGCAGCCAAGAGATAGGTTCTGAAGCTTTCTTT. This gives the protein CASSQEIGSEAFF. Using reference TRBV14 and TRBJ1-1 for the parts outside the CDR3, the full variable domain is EAGVTQFPSHSVIEKGQTVTLRCDPISGHDNLYWYRRVMGKEIKFLLHFVKESKQDESGMPNNRFLAERTGGTYSTLKVQPAELEDSGVYFCASSQEIGSEAFFGQGTRLTVV.

In regard to this clone: Different DNA sequences within this sample yield the same CDR3. The rearrangement links TRBV9 to TRBJ2-7, with D unresolved. The CDR3 length is 13 residues. Germline CDR1 SGDLS, CDR2 YYNGEE. V lost 3 bases to trimming and J lost 2 bases, with 9 bases between them. The CDR3 region is CASSEGPAYEQYF. CDR3 in DNA: TGTGCCAGCAGCGAGGGTCCCGCCTACGAGCAGTACTTC.

A single count supports this clone. The V call is TRBV2, the J call TRBJ2-1; D is unresolved. The ends were cut back, 4 bases at V and 6 bases at J, with 10 bases in the middle. This CDR3 is 13 amino acids long. Per germline, CDR1 SNHLY and CDR2 FYNNEI. CDR3 protein: CASSGEQSNEQFF. In DNA form, the CDR3 reads TGTGCCAGCAGTGGAGAACAGAGCAATGAGCAGTTCTTC. The full variable domain, completed using reference TRBV2 and TRBJ2-1, is EPEVTQTPSHQVTQMGQEVILRCVPISNHLYFYWYRQILGQKVEFLVSFYNNEISEKSEIFDDQFSVERPDGSNFTLKIRSTKLEDSAMYFCASSGEQSNEQFFGPGTRLTVL.

V and J are TRBV27 and TRBJ2-3; 8 nucleotides agree with TRBD2. CDR3 size: 11 residues. The J segment lost 9 bases and the V segment lost 8 bases, leaving 4 bases of the junction unmatched. From germline, CDR1 is MNHEY and CDR2 SMNVEV (reference sequence). CDR3: CASSSGGTQYF. CDR3 in DNA: TGTGCCAGCTCTTCGGGAGGGACGCAGTATTTT.

The chain is built from TRBV6-1 and TRBJ2-1, with no clear D. This CDR3 region has 15 residues. Germline CDR1 MNHNS, CDR2 SASEGT. V was clipped by 3 bases and J by 2 bases, with 11 bases between them. The CDR3 loop reads CASSDGESTYNEQFF. As DNA, the CDR3 is TGTGCCAGCAGTGATGGGGAATCGACCTACAATGAGCAGTTCTTC.

This chain uses TRBV7-9 with TRBJ2-6; 9 nucleotides line up with TRBD2. J lost 4 bases, V lost 5 bases, and 9 bases had no gene match. The germline V gene has CDR1 SEHNR and CDR2 FQNEAQ (reference sequence). The CDR3 runs 17 residues. CDR3 DNA: TGTGCCAGCAGCCACACCCGTAGCGGGAGAGGGGCCAACGTCCTGACTTTC. Translating gives CASSHTRSGRGANVLTF.

In this sample, this clone turned up a few times. V gene TRBV7-9 combines with J gene TRBJ2-5; D gene unclear. Germline V gives CDR1 SEHNR, CDR2 FQNEAQ (reference sequence). The V gene lost 1 base and the J gene lost 4 bases, with 7 bases spanning the gap. CDR3 length: 13 residues. CDR3 nucleotides: TGTGCCAGCAGCTTAGGGATTTTAGAGACCCAGTACTTC. As protein: CASSLGILETQYF. Supplemented by reference TRBV7-9 and TRBJ2-5, the full variable domain reads DTGVSQNPRHKITKRGQNVTFRCDPISEHNRLYWYRQTLGQGPEFLTYFQNEAQLEKSRLLSDRFSAERPKGSFSTLEIQRTEQGDSAMYLCASSLGILETQYFGPGTRLLVL.

This chain links TRBV6-5 with TRBJ1-1; no clear D. Germline CDR1 MNHEY, CDR2 SVGAGI. The CDR3 runs 11 residues. Trimming shortened V by 8 bases and J by 6 bases, and 10 bases separated the two germline ends. The CDR3 bases are TGTGCCAGCTGGTCTTTGGCTGAAGCTTTCTTT. Its protein is CASWSLAEAFF.

The rearrangement uses TRBV7-2 and TRBJ1-5; D is uncertain. In germline, CDR1 is SGHTA, CDR2 FQGNSA. V lost 4 bases and J 8 bases, leaving 12 bases between the germline ends. There are 13 residues in the CDR3. The CDR3: CASSSSGMEPQHF. The CDR3 DNA sequence: TGTGCCAGCAGCTCATCGGGGATGGAGCCCCAGCATTTT.

The chain has TRBV4-3 and TRBJ2-7; 10 positions match TRBD1. The CDR3 runs to 15 residues. The ends lost 3 bases at V and 5 bases at J; junction bases unmatched: 7. Germline V gene lookup returns CDR1 LGHNA and CDR2 YSLEER. The CDR3 region has the DNA TGCGCCAGCAGCCAGGGCCGGGACAGGGGAGACGAGCAGTACTTC. This encodes CASSQGRDRGDEQYF.

This clone has only one observation. The genes are TRBV4-3 and TRBJ2-1, with TRBD2 identical over 8 bases. Germline CDR1 is LGHNA and CDR2 is YSLEER. The length of the CDR3 is 15 residues. The V gene end was trimmed by 0 bases and the J gene end by 9 bases; junction bases not matched to a gene: 7. The DNA of the CDR3 is TGCGCCAGCAGCCAAGAATTTACTAGCGGTGGTGAGCAGTTCTTC. Encoded protein: CASSQEFTSGGEQFF.

The rearrangement links TRBV5-6 to TRBJ2-1; 8 nucleotides line up with TRBD1. The CDR3 runs 12 residues. The germline gives CDR1 SGHDT, CDR2 YYEEEE. V lost 4 bases and J lost 9; bases outside the gene matches: 3. CDR3 residues: CASSAGGVEQFF. The CDR3 DNA is TGTGCCAGCAGCGCAGGGGGCGTTGAGCAGTTCTTC. Full variable domain (rest looked up from reference TRBV5-6 and TRBJ2-1): DAGVTQSPTHLIKTRGQQVTLRCSPKSGHDTVSWYQQALGQGPQFIFQYYEEEERQRGNFPDRFSGHQFPNYSSELNVNALLLGDSALYLCASSAGGVEQFFGPGTRLTVL.

Comment on this clone: Additional DNA sequences in this sample encode the identical CDR3. J is TRBJ1-5 and V is TRBV28; tentatively, D is TRBD1 (6 bases). Germline V lookup: CDR1 MDHEN, CDR2 SYDVKM. The CDR3 spans 14 residues. Trimming removed 3 bases from V and 3 bases from J, with 9 bases in between. The CDR3 loop is CASSLRGVNQPQHF. The CDR3 bases are TGTGCCAGCAGTTTGAGGGGGGTCAATCAGCCCCAGCATTTT.

The sample holds one count of this clone. The gene calls are TRBV4-3 and TRBJ2-7; D is uncertain. The CDR3 is 10 residues long. The germline CDR1 and CDR2 sequences are LGHNA and YSLEER. Trimming took off 8 bases at V and 6 bases at J, with 8 bases between the two ends. The CDR3 here is CASSGGEQYF. CDR3 coding DNA: TGCGCCAGCTCGGGCGGCGAGCAGTACTTC.

This clone appeared a single time. The chain uses TRBV30 and TRBJ1-6; 11 positions match TRBD1. The trim removed 0 bases at V and 2 bases at J, leaving 3 bases unmatched. Germline lookup yields CDR1 GTSNPN and CDR2 SVGIG (reference sequence). CDR3 length equals 17 residues. The CDR3 reads CAWSVRTGGPYNSPLHF. CDR3 coding DNA: TGTGCCTGGAGTGTTAGGACAGGGGGCCCCTATAATTCACCCCTCCACTTT. The full variable domain, rest sourced from reference TRBV30 and TRBJ1-6, is SQTIHQWPATLVQPVGSPLSLECTVEGTSNPNLYWYRQAAGRGLQLLFYSVGIGQISSEVPQNLSASRPQDRQFILSSKKLLLSDSGFYLCAWSVRTGGPYNSPLHFGNGTRLTVT.

This clone was observed a handful of times. The V and J genes are TRBV6-6 and TRBJ2-5, with TRBD1 matching over 7 bases. The J call is uncertain, as TRBJ2-7 better fits the DNA end. Germline-derived CDR1 and CDR2 are MNHNY and SVGAGI (reference sequence). This CDR3 has 13 amino acids. CDR3 protein: CASSRDRAYEQYF. The CDR3 coding sequence is TGTGCCAGCAGTCGAGACAGGGCCTACGAGCAGTACTTC.

The chain has TRBV7-2 and TRBJ2-1; no firm D call. This CDR3 is built from 13 residues. Germline CDR1 and CDR2: SGHTA and FQGNSA. V was clipped by 1 base and J by 6 bases, with 7 bases between them. The CDR3 region has the DNA TGTGCCAGCAGCTTAGGACTTAGCAATGAGCAGTTCTTC. Translating gives CASSLGLSNEQFF.

The gene calls are TRBV6-5 and TRBJ2-1, with TRBD2 matching over 9 bases. V lost 4 bases and J lost 4; bases outside the gene matches: 8. The CDR3 contains 16 residues. Germline V gene data show CDR1 as MNHEY and CDR2 as SVGAGI. The CDR3 nucleotides are TGTGCCAGCAGTTCTCGGACTAGCGAACCATACAATGAGCAGTTCTTC. This encodes CASSSRTSEPYNEQFF.

This rearrangement joins TRBV6-1 to TRBJ2-3, with D maybe TRBD1 (6 bases). Germline CDR1 is MNHNS and CDR2 is SASEGT. Trimming left V 5 bases short and J 0 bases short, with 9 bases between. The CDR3 runs 14 residues. CDR3 coding DNA: TGTGCCAGCAGTCGGGACATAAGCACAGATACGCAGTATTTT. Residues: CASSRDISTDTQYF.

The V gene is TRBV6-1, the J gene TRBJ1-6; 7 bases map to TRBD1. Germline V CDR1 and CDR2: MNHNS, SASEGT. Trimming cost V 5 bases and J 7 bases; bases outside gene matches: 8. This CDR3 comprises 15 residues. DNA for the CDR3: TGTGCCAGCAGTTTTCCGGGACAGCACAATTCACCCCTCCACTTT. This translates into CASSFPGQHNSPLHF.